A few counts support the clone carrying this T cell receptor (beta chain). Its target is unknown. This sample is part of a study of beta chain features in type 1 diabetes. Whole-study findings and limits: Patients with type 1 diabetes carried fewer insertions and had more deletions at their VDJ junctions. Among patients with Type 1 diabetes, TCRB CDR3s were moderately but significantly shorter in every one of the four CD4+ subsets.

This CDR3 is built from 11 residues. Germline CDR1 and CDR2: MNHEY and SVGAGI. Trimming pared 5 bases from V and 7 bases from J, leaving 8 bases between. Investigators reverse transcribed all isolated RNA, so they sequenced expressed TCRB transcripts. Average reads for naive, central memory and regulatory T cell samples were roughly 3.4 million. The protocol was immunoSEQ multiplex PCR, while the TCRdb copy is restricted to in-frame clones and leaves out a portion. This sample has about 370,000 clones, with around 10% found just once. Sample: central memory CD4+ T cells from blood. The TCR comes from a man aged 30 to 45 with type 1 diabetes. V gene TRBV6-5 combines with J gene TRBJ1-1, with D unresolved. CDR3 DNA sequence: TGTGCCAGCAGTCAAGATGGTGAAGCTTTCTTT. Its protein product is CASSQDGEAFF.